Detailed here is one T cell receptor (beta chain). Its antigen is as yet unknown. This entry comes from a study of radiation and T cells in renal cell carcinoma. Study-level points and caveats: In blood, top tumor clones expanded by 2 weeks, shrinking by 4.

The CDR3 runs 16 residues. Looked up from germline, CDR1 is SGHTA and CDR2 is FQGNSA. Trimming took 0 bases from V and 0 from J, leaving 6 bases between them. The table came from immunoSEQ multiplex PCR; TCRdb's copy has only in-frame clones and leaves some out. The sample records more than 15,000 clones, roughly 50% being singletons. The treatment here: 15 Gy SBRT to primary tumor, nephrectomy 4 weeks later. This renal cell carcinoma was of the clear cell type. The sequence derives from a woman aged 55-70 years with renal cell carcinoma. V gene TRBV7-2 combines with J gene TRBJ2-6; D not certain. The specimen was tumor tissue, collected from a patient whose treatment included radiotherapy and nephrectomy. CDR3 sequence (DNA): TGTGCCAGCAGCTTAGCGGCAGGCTCTGGGGCCAACGTCCTGACTTTC. This codes for CASSLAAGSGANVLTF.